The 24 T cell receptor beta chains below come from one sample, sequenced in a study of blood T cells in healthy people across ages. PCR was performed a second time for 7 to 11 cycles using a sample-barcoded 5' primer and a J-beta primer mix. TCRdb called the 5' RACE reads again in MiXCR, with one record for every CDR3 protein. The data show more than 1 million distinct CDR3 sequences, 40% to 50% seen once. Sequenced input: blood. Every receptor here comes from a woman aged 55 to 70 in good health.

V usage is TRBV29-1 and J usage is TRBJ2-5, with TRBD1 matching over 12 bases. The CDR3 runs 14 residues. V trimming: 4 bases; J trimming: 4 bases; junction bases outside the gene matches: 4. Germline V gene lookup returns CDR1 SQVTM and CDR2 ANQGSEA. The CDR3 coding sequence is TGCAGCGTTGTGGGGGACAGGGGGCGAGAGACCCAGTACTTC. Protein sequence: CSVVGDRGRETQYF. The whole variable domain, remainder taken from reference TRBV29-1 and TRBJ2-5, is SAVISQKPSRDICQRGTSLTIQCQVDSQVTMMFWYRQQPGQSLTLIATANQGSEATYESGFVIDKFPISRPNLTFSTLTVSNMSPEDSSIYLCSVVGDRGRETQYFGPGTRLLVL.

This clonotype was seen many times. V and J are TRBV6-2 or TRBV6-3 and TRBJ2-3, with D unresolved. Germline V CDR1 and CDR2: MNHEY, SVGEGT. V was pared by 2 bases and J by 0 bases, with 6 bases between. The CDR3 contains 14 residues. The CDR3 nucleotides are TGTGCCAGCAGTTACGGTGCTAGCACAGATACGCAGTATTTT. Its translation is CASSYGASTDTQYF.

V and J are TRBV29-1 and TRBJ2-5, with 8 bases identical to TRBD1. CDR3 size: 11 residues. V lost 6 bases, J lost 9 bases, and 6 bases stayed unmatched. The V gene's germline CDR1 is SQVTM and CDR2 ANQGSEA. CDR3 region: CSVGQVGAQYF. The CDR3 DNA follows: TGCAGCGTGGGACAGGTTGGGGCCCAGTACTTC.

This clonotype was counted once. The CDR3 sequence is CASSHAAIYETQYF. As DNA, the CDR3 is TGTGCCAGCAGCCACGCCGCAATCTACGAGACCCAGTACTTC. The V gene is TRBV7-9, the J gene TRBJ2-5; D uncertain. Germline V gene sequence: CDR1 SEHNR, CDR2 FQNEAQ (reference sequence). This CDR3 contains 14 residues. Trimming stripped 5 bases from V and 5 bases from J, with 15 bases between.

In its sample, this clonotype was seen a few times. This rearrangement joins TRBV20-1 to TRBJ2-1; D not resolved. Germline-derived CDR1 and CDR2 are DFQATT and SNEGSKA (reference sequence). Trimming removed 6 bases from V and 8 bases from J, with 23 bases in between. This CDR3 region has 15 residues. The CDR3 spells CSAPLARRGGDEQFF. The DNA for the CDR3 is TGCAGTGCCCCGTTGGCTAGGAGAGGCGGCGATGAGCAGTTCTTC.

J is TRBJ1-5 and V is TRBV10-3; 7 bases map to TRBD1. The CDR3 totals 13 residues. Trimming removed 9 bases from V and 2 bases from J; junction bases left unmatched: 4. Germline CDR1 ENHRY, CDR2 SYGVKD. CDR3 amino acids: CAIQGDGNQPQHF. The CDR3 DNA is TGTGCCATTCAGGGGGACGGCAATCAGCCCCAGCATTTT.

In its sample, this clonotype was seen a few times. This chain joins TRBV28 and TRBJ1-2; no reliable D call. This CDR3 has 12 amino acids. Germline V gene lookup returns CDR1 MDHEN and CDR2 SYDVKM. Trimming shortened V by 10 bases and J by 6 bases, and 15 bases separated the two germline ends. DNA of the CDR3: TGTGCCACCCAACCGGGGTTCGATGGCTACACCTTC. This gives the protein CATQPGFDGYTF.

The V call is TRBV7-9, the J call TRBJ2-7, with D perhaps matching TRBD1 (5 bases). Germline assignment: CDR1 SEHNR and CDR2 FQNEAQ (reference sequence). The CDR3 loop spans 15 amino acids. V was shortened by 1 base and J by 2 bases, with 12 bases between the two germline ends. CDR3 sequence (DNA): TGTGCCAGCAGCTTAGTCTCAGGGAAAGCCTACGAGCAGTACTTC. Translating gives CASSLVSGKAYEQYF.

The chain joins TRBV25-1 to TRBJ1-6, with D unresolved. V was shortened by 3 bases and J by 7 bases, with 10 bases between the two germline ends. The germline gives CDR1 MGHDK, CDR2 SYGVNS. This CDR3 spans 14 amino acids. The chain's CDR3 is CASSEVPTNSPLHF. The CDR3 DNA sequence: TGTGCCAGCAGTGAGGTACCGACGAATTCACCCCTCCACTTT.

The rearrangement links TRBV7-2 to TRBJ2-1, with D maybe TRBD2 (5 bases). Trimming removed 3 bases from V and 13 bases from J, with 19 bases in between. CDR1 and CDR2 (germline): SGHTA, FQGNSA. This CDR3 comprises 14 residues. The CDR3 region is CASSFFLTGETQFF. DNA of the CDR3: TGTGCCAGCAGCTTCTTCCTGACCGGGGAGACCCAGTTCTTC.

V gene TRBV27 combines with J gene TRBJ1-2; D uncertain. Looked up from germline, CDR1 is MNHEY and CDR2 is SMNVEV (reference sequence). The CDR3 sequence is 13 residues long. Trimming removed 6 bases from V and 4 bases from J, with 12 bases in between. The CDR3 nucleotides read TGTGCCAGCAGACCCGGACCGAGCTATGGCTACACCTTC. Translating gives CASRPGPSYGYTF.

This clonotype appeared a single time. This chain links TRBV27 with TRBJ1-1; D unclear. The CDR3 loop spans 15 amino acids. Per germline, CDR1 MNHEY and CDR2 SMNVEV (reference sequence). V was shortened by 0 bases and J by 1 base, with 9 bases between the two germline ends. The CDR3 nucleotides are TGTGCCAGCAGTTTATCGTCAGGCAGGAACACTGAAGCTTTCTTT. This gives the protein CASSLSSGRNTEAFF.

This clonotype was observed a handful of times. This sequence joins TRBV7-8 and TRBJ1-1; D unclear. CDR3 length equals 15 residues. Germline CDR1 SGHVS, CDR2 FQNEAQ. V lost 3 bases and J 0 bases, leaving 11 bases between the germline ends. The CDR3 protein is CASSFATGLNTEAFF. Here the CDR3 DNA reads TGTGCCAGCAGCTTTGCGACCGGACTGAACACTGAAGCTTTCTTT.

This clonotype appeared a few times. This sequence joins TRBV20-1 and TRBJ2-1, with 14 bases identical to TRBD2. The CDR3 runs 18 residues. After removal of 3 bases from V and 9 bases from J, the junction contained 16 bases not matched to a gene. Germline V CDR1 and CDR2: DFQATT, SNEGSKA (reference sequence). Here the CDR3 reads CSARSGTSGRRASGEQFF. The CDR3 DNA reads as TGCAGTGCTAGGTCTGGGACTAGCGGGAGAAGGGCCTCGGGTGAGCAGTTCTTC.

This clonotype has a handful of counts. Its ends do not fully match the called genes, so a read error is possible. The V gene is TRBV12-3 or TRBV12-4, the J gene TRBJ2-1; maybe TRBD1 (5 bases). CDR3 size: 14 residues. CDR3 nucleotides: TGTGCCAGCGGTTTATCGACAGCCAGGCGGGAGCAGTTCTTC. Translation: CASGLSTARREQFF.

The gene calls are TRBV5-1 and TRBJ1-1; no definite D call. From germline, CDR1 is SGHRS and CDR2 YFSETQ. The CDR3 sequence is 13 residues long. V was pared by 4 bases and J by 8 bases, with 15 bases between. For the CDR3, the DNA is TGCGCCAGCAGCCGAGACGGTATTTCGGAAGCTTTCTTT. Its translation: CASSRDGISEAFF.

The rearrangement links TRBV28 to TRBJ1-2, with D unclear. This CDR3 spans 12 amino acids. With 7 bases removed from V and 2 bases from J, the gap between germline ends came to 8 bases. Germline V gene sequence: CDR1 MDHEN, CDR2 SYDVKM. The CDR3 protein is CASIGENYGYTF. The CDR3 DNA sequence: TGTGCCAGCATCGGGGAAAACTATGGCTACACCTTC.

The chain uses TRBV5-4 and TRBJ2-2, with TRBD2 matching 13 bases. The CDR3 loop spans 16 amino acids. V was pared by 4 bases and J by 6 bases, with 6 bases of the junction left unmatched. Germline assignment: CDR1 SGHNT and CDR2 YYREEE (reference sequence). CDR3 amino acids: CASSAGTSGNAGELFF. In DNA, the CDR3 is TGTGCCAGCAGCGCTGGGACTAGCGGGAATGCCGGGGAGCTGTTTTTT.

This clonotype occurred a few times. The junction differs from germline at one of its ends, possibly a read error. The J gene is TRBJ2-7, the V gene TRBV9, with D hard to call. The CDR3 covers 12 residues. Germline lookup yields CDR1 SGDLS and CDR2 YYNGEE. The DNA of the CDR3 is TGTGCCAGCAGCGTAGGATCCTCCGAGCAGTACTTC. This sequence encodes CASSVGSSEQYF.

This clonotype showed up many times. The chain employs TRBV5-1 and TRBJ1-6; the D gene is possibly TRBD1 (6 bases). Germline loops: CDR1 SGHRS, CDR2 YFSETQ. Trimming removed 0 bases from V and 6 bases from J, with 7 bases in between. CDR3 length equals 14 residues. The DNA for the CDR3 is TGCGCCAGCAGCTTGGCAGGGGTTAATTCACCCCTCCACTTT. Translated: CASSLAGVNSPLHF.

This clonotype has more than one count but fewer than ten. This chain uses TRBV20-1 with TRBJ2-1, with 13 bases identical to TRBD2. The CDR3 runs to 13 residues. J gave up 7 bases and V 4 bases, and 1 base lay outside the gene matches. The V gene's germline CDR1 is DFQATT and CDR2 SNEGSKA (reference sequence). CDR3 protein: CSAMGLAGNEQFF. CDR3 bases: TGCAGTGCTATGGGACTAGCGGGAAATGAGCAGTTCTTC.

The chain is built from TRBV6-2 or TRBV6-3 and TRBJ2-5, with TRBD1 matching 7 bases. J lost 1 base, V lost 6 bases, and 14 bases had no gene match. Germline V gene data show CDR1 as MNHEY and CDR2 as SVGEGT. The length of the CDR3 is 17 residues. The DNA for the CDR3 is TGTGCCAGCAGGCACCGTCTTCCCCGGGACAGCCAAGAGACCCAGTACTTC. Its translation is CASRHRLPRDSQETQYF.

This clonotype was detected only once. J is TRBJ2-1 and V is TRBV19, with 8 bases that match TRBD2. The J call may be faulty, since TRBJ2-7 better matches the DNA end. Germline-derived CDR1 and CDR2 are LNHDA and SQIVND (reference sequence). The CDR3 length is 14 residues. CDR3 DNA sequence: TGTGCCAGTAGTGATGGGACTAGGTACAATGAGCAGTACTTC. Its protein product is CASSDGTRYNEQYF.

This rearrangement joins TRBV10-3 to TRBJ2-7, with D uncertain. The germline V gene has CDR1 ENHRY and CDR2 SYGVKD. The CDR3 contains 15 residues. The CDR3 DNA sequence: TGTACCACCACCCTTGGGCCCACGAGCTCCTACGAGCAGTACTTC. Translation gives CTTTLGPTSSYEQYF.